Following are 20 T cell receptor beta chains from one sample sequenced in a study of blood T cell repertoires in COVID-19. The data were produced by immunoSEQ multiplex PCR, yet TCRdb's version contains in-frame clones alone and is incomplete. The table lists around 290,000 clones, 75% to 90% of them singletons. Sequencing input: peripheral blood. These receptor sequences come from a middle-aged man with acute or convalescent COVID-19.

The chain combines TRBV5-6 with TRBJ2-7, with 8 bases lining up with TRBD1. J lost 7 bases, V lost 2 bases, and 8 bases had no gene match. CDR3 length equals 14 residues. The germline gives CDR1 SGHDT, CDR2 YYEEEE. As DNA, the CDR3 is TGTGCCAGCAGCTTTGGACAGGGAGTAGGAGAGCAGTACTTC. Its protein is CASSFGQGVGEQYF.

CDR3 DNA sequence: TGTGCCAGCACACGGGGCACTGAAGCTTTCTTT. Amino acid sequence: CASTRGTEAFF. This rearrangement joins TRBV25-1 to TRBJ1-1, with D hard to call. The CDR3 spans 11 residues. Trimming left V 7 bases short and J 4 bases short, with 7 bases between. Germline CDR1 is MGHDK and CDR2 is SYGVNS.

The chain employs TRBV7-2 and TRBJ2-2; a possible D gene is TRBD2 (5 bases). The germline V gene has CDR1 SGHTA and CDR2 FQGNSA. Trimming removed 8 bases from V and 0 bases from J, with 10 bases in between. The CDR3 totals 14 residues. The CDR3 DNA sequence: TGTGCCAGCCGGGGTGGAGCGAACACCGGGGAGCTGTTTTTT. Its protein product is CASRGGANTGELFF.

As regards this clone: A read error may account for a junction end that differs from germline. The CDR3 region is CASSQGTGLETQYF. The CDR3 DNA is TGTGCCAGCAGCCAAGGGACAGGGTTAGAGACCCAATACTTC. The chain is built from TRBV3-1 (or the pseudogene TRBV3-2) and TRBJ2-5, with 8 bases identical to TRBD1. CDR1 LGHDT and CDR2 YNNKEL come from the germline V gene (reference sequence). The length of the CDR3 is 14 residues.

This clone was recorded only once. The rearrangement uses TRBV24-1 and TRBJ1-5; TRBD1 aligns across 10 bases. CDR3 length: 16 amino acids. CDR1 is KGHDR, CDR2 SFDVKD, per germline. J lost 5 bases, V lost 4 bases, and 7 bases had no gene match. The CDR3 spells CATSEGGQGDYQPQHF. The CDR3 coding sequence is TGTGCCACCAGTGAAGGTGGACAGGGGGATTATCAGCCCCAGCATTTT.

The J gene is TRBJ1-5, the V gene TRBV6-1; no firm D call. Per germline, CDR1 MNHNS and CDR2 SASEGT. The CDR3 length is 13 residues. V was shortened by 3 bases and J by 2 bases, with 5 bases between the two germline ends. Here the CDR3 DNA reads TGTGCCAGCAGTGACGCGGGCAATCAGCCCCAGCATTTT. Protein sequence: CASSDAGNQPQHF.

The CDR3 DNA reads as TGTGCCAGCAGCTCCGGACTAGCGGGGGGTCAGAAAACGCAGTATTTT. Residues: CASSSGLAGGQKTQYF. The chain combines TRBV5-4 with TRBJ2-3; 14 bases line up with TRBD2. Germline CDR1 reads SGHNT; CDR2 reads YYREEE (reference sequence). V dropped 3 bases and J dropped 9; count of bases not matched to a gene: 9. The CDR3 runs 16 residues.

The rearrangement uses TRBV6-5 and TRBJ1-1; D is unclear. The germline CDR1 and CDR2 sequences are MNHEY and SVGAGI. The V end lost 2 bases, the J end lost 1 base, and 8 bases lay between the germline ends. There are 14 residues in the CDR3. CDR3 nucleotides: TGTGCCAGCAGTTACACTGCGGGGAACACTGAAGCTTTCTTT. Protein sequence: CASSYTAGNTEAFF.

This chain uses TRBV27 with TRBJ2-7, with 7 nucleotides matching TRBD1. With 2 bases clipped from V and 2 bases from J, the junction kept 3 bases outside the gene matches. Germline CDR1 reads MNHEY; CDR2 reads SMNVEV (reference sequence). This CDR3 spans 14 amino acids. CDR3 sequence: CASSLRDRTYEQYF. CDR3 coding DNA: TGTGCCAGCAGTTTAAGGGACAGAACCTACGAGCAGTACTTC.

Concerning this clone: A read error may produce the germline difference seen at one junction end. V usage is TRBV5-5 and J usage is TRBJ2-1, with 9 bases lining up with TRBD1. This CDR3 has 16 amino acids. Germline CDR1 and CDR2: SGHKS and YYEKEE (reference sequence). The CDR3 loop is CASRPRTGASSNEQFF. Written as DNA, the CDR3 is TGTGCCAGCAGGCCGAGGACAGGGGCCTCCTCCAATGAGCAGTTCTTC.

This chain joins TRBV28 and TRBJ1-4, with D maybe TRBD1 (6 bases). The germline gives CDR1 MDHEN, CDR2 SYDVKM. The CDR3 length is 16 residues. V was cut by 5 bases and J by 0 bases, with 13 bases left in between. The CDR3 nucleotides read TGTGCCAGCAGTCCACCAGGGGAGCCAACTAATGAAAAACTGTTTTTT. Protein: CASSPPGEPTNEKLFF.

The gene calls are TRBV28 and TRBJ1-4; tentatively, D is TRBD1 (5 bases). Trimming left V 3 bases short and J 7 bases short, with 12 bases between. CDR1 MDHEN and CDR2 SYDVKM come from the germline V gene. The CDR3 extends over 14 amino acids. The CDR3 nucleotides read TGTGCCAGCAGTTTGGTGGGGGGTAGTGAAAAACTGTTTTTT. It yields the protein CASSLVGGSEKLFF.

Only a few counts were recorded for this clone. The chain has TRBV5-6 and TRBJ2-7; 7 nucleotides align to TRBD1. The junction had 3 bases not matched to a gene; V was cut back by 0 bases and J by 0 bases. The CDR3 has 15 amino acids. Germline values: CDR1 SGHDT, CDR2 YYEEEE. The DNA of the CDR3 is TGTGCCAGCAGCTTGGGGACAGGTAACTCCTACGAGCAGTACTTC. It specifies CASSLGTGNSYEQYF.

The chain employs TRBV2 and TRBJ2-2; 7 bases line up with TRBD1. Germline V gene lookup returns CDR1 SNHLY and CDR2 FYNNEI. This CDR3 contains 13 residues. V shed 8 bases, J shed 5 bases, and the junction held 5 bases outside the gene matches. In nucleotides, the CDR3 is TGTGCCAGCCGGGACAGTTCTACCGGGGAGCTGTTTTTT. It yields the protein CASRDSSTGELFF.

The chain recombines TRBV24-1 with TRBJ2-3; 10 nucleotides match TRBD2. CDR1 and CDR2 from the germline V gene are KGHDR and SFDVKD. V was clipped by 3 bases and J by 4 bases; unmatched bases: 9. This CDR3 has 17 residues. CDR3 protein: CATSDPNSGGNPDTQYF. CDR3 nucleotide sequence: TGTGCCACCAGTGATCCCAATAGCGGGGGGAATCCAGATACGCAGTATTTT.

This clone was detected only a few times. This chain links TRBV5-4 with TRBJ2-3; 9 nucleotides line up with TRBD1. CDR1 is SGHNT, CDR2 YYREEE, per germline (reference sequence). With 4 bases clipped from V and 7 bases from J, the junction kept 10 bases outside the gene matches. The CDR3 has 15 amino acids. This CDR3 is CASSHRDRVMNTQYF. CDR3 DNA sequence: TGTGCCAGCAGCCACCGGGACAGGGTAATGAATACGCAGTATTTT.

This clone was seen a single time. This sequence joins TRBV13 and TRBJ2-1; TRBD2 is a possible D gene (6 bases). The CDR3 has 15 amino acids. CDR1 is PRHDT, CDR2 FYEKMQ, per germline (reference sequence). V was shortened by 7 bases and J by 9 bases, with 22 bases between the two germline ends. The chain's CDR3 is CASTLGLATDGEQFF. As DNA, the CDR3 is TGTGCCAGCACCTTGGGTCTAGCGACCGACGGTGAGCAGTTCTTC.

This chain links TRBV6-5 with TRBJ1-1; 11 bases are a match to TRBD1. V was clipped by 6 bases and J by 3 bases; unmatched bases: 3. This CDR3 region has 14 residues. Germline loops: CDR1 MNHEY, CDR2 SVGAGI. The CDR3 sequence is CASRGQGGYTEAFF. CDR3 in DNA: TGTGCCAGCAGGGGACAGGGGGGTTACACTGAAGCTTTCTTT.

The chain carries TRBV5-1 and TRBJ1-2, with a tentative D call TRBD1 (6 bases). The length of the CDR3 is 18 residues. Between the trimmed V and J ends, which lost 2 bases and 8 bases, there was a span of 28 bases. Per the germline V gene, CDR1 is SGHRS and CDR2 is YFSETQ. The CDR3 region has the DNA TGCGCCAGCAGCTTAGGGCCTCCCCGGGACATCGCTTCCCCGGGCTACACCTTC. The encoded protein is CASSLGPPRDIASPGYTF.

The V gene is TRBV9, the J gene TRBJ1-2; a weak D match, TRBD1 (6 bases). V lost 3 bases and J lost 7, with 16 bases in between. CDR3 length: 14 amino acids. Germline V CDR1 and CDR2: SGDLS, YYNGEE. The chain's CDR3 is CASSEFTGTSGYTF. CDR3 sequence (DNA): TGTGCCAGCAGCGAATTCACAGGGACCTCTGGCTACACCTTC. The full variable domain, its missing parts supplied by reference TRBV9 and TRBJ1-2, is DSGVTQTPKHLITATGQRVTLRCSPRSGDLSVYWYQQSLDQGLQFLIQYYNGEERAKGNILERFSAQQFPDLHSELNLSSLELGDSALYFCASSEFTGTSGYTFGSGTRLTVV.